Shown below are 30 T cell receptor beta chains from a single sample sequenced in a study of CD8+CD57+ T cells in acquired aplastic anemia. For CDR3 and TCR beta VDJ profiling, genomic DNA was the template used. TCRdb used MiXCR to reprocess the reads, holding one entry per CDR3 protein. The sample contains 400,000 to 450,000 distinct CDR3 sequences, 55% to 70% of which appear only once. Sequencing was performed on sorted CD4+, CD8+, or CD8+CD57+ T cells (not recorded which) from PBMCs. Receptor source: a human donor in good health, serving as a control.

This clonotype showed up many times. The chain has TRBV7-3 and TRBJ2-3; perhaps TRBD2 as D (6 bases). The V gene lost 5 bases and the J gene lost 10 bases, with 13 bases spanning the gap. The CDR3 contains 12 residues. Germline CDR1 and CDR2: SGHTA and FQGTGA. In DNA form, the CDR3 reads TGTGCCAGCAGCCCAGACACGGGGGCGCAGTATTTT. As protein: CASSPDTGAQYF.

CDR3 sequence reads: CSAQGTQAYTF. The CDR3 nucleotides are TGCAGTGCGCAGGGGACACAAGCCTATACCTTC. The chain links TRBV20-1 to TRBJ1-2; D might be TRBD1 (6 bases). V was pared by 6 bases and J by 14 bases, with 19 bases between. From germline, CDR1 is DFQATT and CDR2 SNEGSKA (reference sequence). The CDR3 consists of 11 residues.

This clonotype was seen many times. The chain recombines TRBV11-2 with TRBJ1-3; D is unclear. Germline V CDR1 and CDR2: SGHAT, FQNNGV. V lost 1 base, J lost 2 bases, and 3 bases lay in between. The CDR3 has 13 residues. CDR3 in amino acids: CASSLATGNTIYF. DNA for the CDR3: TGTGCCAGCAGCTTAGCAACTGGAAACACCATATATTTT.

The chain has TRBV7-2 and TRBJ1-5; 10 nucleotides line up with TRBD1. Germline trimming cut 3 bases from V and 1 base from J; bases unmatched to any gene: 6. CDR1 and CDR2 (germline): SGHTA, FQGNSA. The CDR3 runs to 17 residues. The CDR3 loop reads CASSLSPGQGSNQPQHF. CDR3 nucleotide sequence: TGTGCCAGCAGCTTGTCACCGGGACAGGGGAGCAATCAGCCCCAGCATTTT.

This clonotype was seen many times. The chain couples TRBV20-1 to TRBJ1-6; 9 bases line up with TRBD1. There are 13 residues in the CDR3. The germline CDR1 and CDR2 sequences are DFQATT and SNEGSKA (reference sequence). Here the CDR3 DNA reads TGCAGCGTTCGGGACAGGGCAAATTCACCCCTCCACTTT. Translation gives CSVRDRANSPLHF.

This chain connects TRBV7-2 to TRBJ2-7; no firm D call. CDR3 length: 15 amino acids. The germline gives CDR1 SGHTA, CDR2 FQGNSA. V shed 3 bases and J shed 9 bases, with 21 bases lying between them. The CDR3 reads CASSFHSEHQDTQYF. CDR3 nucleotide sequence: TGTGCCAGCAGCTTCCATTCGGAGCACCAAGACACGCAGTACTTC.

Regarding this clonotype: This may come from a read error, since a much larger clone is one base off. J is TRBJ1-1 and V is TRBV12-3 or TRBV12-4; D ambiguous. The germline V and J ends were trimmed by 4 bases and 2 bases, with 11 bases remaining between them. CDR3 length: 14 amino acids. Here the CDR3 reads CASSSGGKNTEAFF. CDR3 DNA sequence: TGTGCCAGCAGTTCTGGCGGGAAAAACACTGAAGCTTTCTTT.

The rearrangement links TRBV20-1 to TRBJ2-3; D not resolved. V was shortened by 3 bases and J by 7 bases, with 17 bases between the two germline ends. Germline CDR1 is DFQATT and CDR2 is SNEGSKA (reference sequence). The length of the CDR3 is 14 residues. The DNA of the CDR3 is TGCAGTGCTAGCAAAAGAGGCTATACCTATACGCAGTATTTT. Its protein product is CSASKRGYTYTQYF.

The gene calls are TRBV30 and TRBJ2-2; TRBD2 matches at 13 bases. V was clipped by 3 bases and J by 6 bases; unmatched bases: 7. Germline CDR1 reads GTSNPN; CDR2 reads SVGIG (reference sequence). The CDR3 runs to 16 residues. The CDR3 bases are TGTGCCTGGAGCGGCAGGACTAGCGGGGGTTCCGGGGAGCTGTTTTTT. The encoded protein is CAWSGRTSGGSGELFF.

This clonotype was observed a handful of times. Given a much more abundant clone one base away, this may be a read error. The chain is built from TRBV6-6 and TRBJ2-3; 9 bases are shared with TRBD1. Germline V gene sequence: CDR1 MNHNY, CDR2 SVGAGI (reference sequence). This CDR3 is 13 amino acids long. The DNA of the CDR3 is TGTGCCACTGGACAGGGGAGGTCAGATACGCGGTATTTT. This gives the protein CATGQGRSDTRYF.

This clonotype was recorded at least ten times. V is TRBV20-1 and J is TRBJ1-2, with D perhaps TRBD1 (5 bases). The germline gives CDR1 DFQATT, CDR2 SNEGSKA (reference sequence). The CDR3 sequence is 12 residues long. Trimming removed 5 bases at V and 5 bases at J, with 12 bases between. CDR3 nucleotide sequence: TGCAGTGCTCCGGACACGAGATATGGCTACACCTTC. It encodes CSAPDTRYGYTF.

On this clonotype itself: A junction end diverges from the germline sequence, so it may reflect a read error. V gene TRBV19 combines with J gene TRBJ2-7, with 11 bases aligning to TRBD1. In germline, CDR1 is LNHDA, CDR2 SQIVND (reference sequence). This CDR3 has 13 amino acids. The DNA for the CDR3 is TGTACCAGAAGTAGGGACAGGGGGTACGAGCAGTACTTC. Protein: CTRSRDRGYEQYF.

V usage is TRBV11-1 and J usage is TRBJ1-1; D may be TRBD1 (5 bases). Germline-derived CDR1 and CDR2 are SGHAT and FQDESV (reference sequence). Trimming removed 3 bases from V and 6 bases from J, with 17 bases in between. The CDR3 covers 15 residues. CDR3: CASSFDRSDIAEAFF. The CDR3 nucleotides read TGTGCCAGCAGCTTCGACCGATCGGACATCGCTGAAGCTTTCTTT.

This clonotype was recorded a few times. The CDR3 is CASSLGPPGNQPQHF. The DNA of the CDR3 is TGTGCCAGCTCTCTCGGCCCTCCGGGCAATCAGCCCCAGCATTTT. The chain combines TRBV18 with TRBJ1-5, with D hard to call. The germline V gene has CDR1 KGHSH and CDR2 LQKENI. Between the trimmed V and J ends, which lost 6 bases and 2 bases, there was a span of 14 bases. The CDR3 sequence is 15 residues long.

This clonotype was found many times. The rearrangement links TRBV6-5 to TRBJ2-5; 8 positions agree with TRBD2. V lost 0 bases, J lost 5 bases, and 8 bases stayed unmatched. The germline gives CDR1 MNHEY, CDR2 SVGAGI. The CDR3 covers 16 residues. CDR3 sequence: CASSYSTSASWETQYF. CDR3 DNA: TGTGCCAGCAGTTACTCGACTAGCGCCTCGTGGGAGACCCAGTACTTC.

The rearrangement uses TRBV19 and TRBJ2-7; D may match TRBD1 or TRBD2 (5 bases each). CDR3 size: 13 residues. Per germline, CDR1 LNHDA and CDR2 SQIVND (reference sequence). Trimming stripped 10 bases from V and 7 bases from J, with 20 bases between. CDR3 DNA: TGTGCCATCTCACGAGGGGCCAGCGAAGAGCAGTACTTC. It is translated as CAISRGASEEQYF.

The CDR3 reads CASSYEAGESDTQYF. The CDR3 DNA reads as TGTGCCAGCAGTTACGAGGCTGGCGAATCAGATACGCAGTATTTT. The V and J genes are TRBV9 and TRBJ2-3; D is undetermined. Looked up from germline, CDR1 is SGDLS and CDR2 is YYNGEE. V was cut by 5 bases and J by 4 bases, with 17 bases left in between. CDR3 length: 15 residues.

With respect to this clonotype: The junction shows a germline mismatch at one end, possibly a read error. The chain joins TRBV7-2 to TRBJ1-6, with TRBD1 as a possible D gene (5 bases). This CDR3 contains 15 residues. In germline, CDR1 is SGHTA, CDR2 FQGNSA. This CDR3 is CASSLGRVADSPHHF. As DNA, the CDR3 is TGTGCCAGCAGCTTAGGCAGGGTAGCTGATTCACCCCACCACTTT.

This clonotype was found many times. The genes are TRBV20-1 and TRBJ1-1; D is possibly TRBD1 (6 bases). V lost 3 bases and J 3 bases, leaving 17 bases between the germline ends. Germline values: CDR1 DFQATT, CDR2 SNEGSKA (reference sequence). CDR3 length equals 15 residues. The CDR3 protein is CSASRGQGPYTEAFF. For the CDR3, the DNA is TGCAGTGCTAGTAGGGGCCAGGGGCCGTACACTGAAGCTTTCTTT.

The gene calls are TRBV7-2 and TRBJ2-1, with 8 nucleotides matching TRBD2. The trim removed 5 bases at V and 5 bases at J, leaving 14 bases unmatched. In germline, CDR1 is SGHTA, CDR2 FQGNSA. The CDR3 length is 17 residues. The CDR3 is CASSVGPGGGKDNEQFF. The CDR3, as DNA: TGTGCCAGCAGCGTTGGCCCGGGCGGGGGGAAGGACAATGAGCAGTTCTTC.

The CDR3 region is CASSEGGGWEFGSVAFF. The CDR3 DNA reads as TGTGCCAGCAGTGAAGGAGGAGGGTGGGAATTCGGGTCTGTAGCTTTCTTT. This chain joins TRBV7-9 and TRBJ1-1; D not certain. Germline V gene lookup returns CDR1 SEHNR and CDR2 FQNEAQ (reference sequence). With 6 bases removed from V and 10 bases from J, the gap between germline ends came to 30 bases. The CDR3 has 17 residues.

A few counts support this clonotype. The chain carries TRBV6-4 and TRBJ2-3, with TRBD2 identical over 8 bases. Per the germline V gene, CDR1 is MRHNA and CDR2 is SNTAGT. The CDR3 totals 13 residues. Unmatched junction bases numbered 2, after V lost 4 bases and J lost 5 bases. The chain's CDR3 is CASSGGGQDTQYF. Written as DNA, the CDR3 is TGTGCCAGCAGTGGCGGGGGGCAAGATACGCAGTATTTT.

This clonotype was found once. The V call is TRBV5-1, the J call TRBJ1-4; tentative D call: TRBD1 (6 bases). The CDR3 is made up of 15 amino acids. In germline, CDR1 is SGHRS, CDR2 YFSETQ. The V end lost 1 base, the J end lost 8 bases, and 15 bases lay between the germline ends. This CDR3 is CASSLMSGQREKLFF. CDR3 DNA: TGCGCCAGCAGCTTGATGTCGGGACAAAGAGAAAAACTGTTTTTT.

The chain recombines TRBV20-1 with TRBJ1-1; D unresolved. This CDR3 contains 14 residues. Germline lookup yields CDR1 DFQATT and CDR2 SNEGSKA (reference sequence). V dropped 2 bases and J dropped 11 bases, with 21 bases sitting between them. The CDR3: CSARRASGAFRAFF. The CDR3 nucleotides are TGCAGTGCTAGAAGGGCTAGCGGAGCGTTTCGGGCTTTCTTT.

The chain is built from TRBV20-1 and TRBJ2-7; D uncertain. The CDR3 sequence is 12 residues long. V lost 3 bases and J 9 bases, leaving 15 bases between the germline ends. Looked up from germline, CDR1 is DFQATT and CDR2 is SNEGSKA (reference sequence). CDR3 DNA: TGCAGTGCTAGTCAGTACCAAGACGCGCAGTACTTC. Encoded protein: CSASQYQDAQYF.

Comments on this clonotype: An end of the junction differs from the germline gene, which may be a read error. In DNA form, the CDR3 reads TGTGCCAGCAGCTTGGGACACCGATTCCTCTTT. Protein: CASSLGHRFLF. V is TRBV5-4 and J is TRBJ1-1; D unresolved. CDR1 is SGHNT and CDR2 is YYREEE in the germline V gene (reference sequence). CDR3 length: 11 residues.

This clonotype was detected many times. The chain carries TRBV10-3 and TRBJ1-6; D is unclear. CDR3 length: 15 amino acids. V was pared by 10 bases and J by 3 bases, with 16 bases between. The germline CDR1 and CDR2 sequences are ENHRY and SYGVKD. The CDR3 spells CATLSGELYNSPLHF. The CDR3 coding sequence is TGTGCCACCCTCTCGGGTGAGCTCTATAATTCACCCCTCCACTTT.

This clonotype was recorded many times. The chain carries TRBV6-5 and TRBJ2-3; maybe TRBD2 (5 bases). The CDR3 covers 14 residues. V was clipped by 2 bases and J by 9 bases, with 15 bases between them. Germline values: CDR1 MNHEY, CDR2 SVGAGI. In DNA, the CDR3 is TGTGCCAGCAGTTACAACTTCCGGGATCTAACGCAGTATTTT. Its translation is CASSYNFRDLTQYF.

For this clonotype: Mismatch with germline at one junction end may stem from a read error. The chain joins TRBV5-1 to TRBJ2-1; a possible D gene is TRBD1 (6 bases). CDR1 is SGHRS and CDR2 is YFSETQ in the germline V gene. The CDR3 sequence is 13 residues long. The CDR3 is CASSSGQGNTRYF. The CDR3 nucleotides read TGTGCCAGCAGCTCGGGGCAGGGGAACACCCGGTACTTC.

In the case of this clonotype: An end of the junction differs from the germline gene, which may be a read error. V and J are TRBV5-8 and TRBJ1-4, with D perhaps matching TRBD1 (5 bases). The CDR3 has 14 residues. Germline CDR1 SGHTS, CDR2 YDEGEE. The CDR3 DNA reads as TGCGCCAGCAGCCCGACAGTCCTAGGGGAAAAACTGTTTTTT. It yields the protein CASSPTVLGEKLFF.